Listed here are 4 T cell receptor beta chains from one sample, sequenced in a study of beta chain features in type 1 diabetes. Expressed TCRB transcripts got sequenced, as all isolated RNA was reverse transcribed. Sequencing used immunoSEQ multiplex PCR; TCRdb keeps in-frame clones, though not all of them. The sample carries under 900,000 clones, roughly 15% recorded once. The sequenced material came from naive CD4+ T cells from blood. The receptors stem from a woman aged 18-29 years in good health.

A few counts support this clone. The V call is TRBV6-5, the J call TRBJ2-5; D gene ambiguous. Per germline, CDR1 MNHEY and CDR2 SVGAGI. The CDR3 contains 10 residues. The V end lost 5 bases, the J end lost 5 bases, and 3 bases lay between the germline ends. The CDR3 region has the DNA TGTGCCAGCAGTGTGGAGACCCAGTACTTC. Translated: CASSVETQYF.

With respect to this clone: One base away lies a much larger clone, so this may be a sequencing read error. The sample contains more than one DNA sequence encoding this CDR3. V gene TRBV7-2 combines with J gene TRBJ2-6; no clear D gene. Germline CDR1 and CDR2: SGHTA and FQGNSA. This CDR3 spans 13 amino acids. V was shortened by 3 bases and J by 3 bases, with 3 bases between the two germline ends. The CDR3 spells CASSLGGANVLTF. The CDR3 region has the DNA TGTGCCAGCAGCTTGGGTGGGGCCAACGTCCTGACTTTC.

This clone was counted between two and nine times. The chain couples TRBV7-3 to TRBJ2-2; 7 nucleotides match TRBD2. The CDR3 has 16 amino acids. Trimming removed 1 base from V and 1 base from J; junction bases left unmatched: 3. Germline assignment: CDR1 SGHTA and CDR2 FQGTGA. CDR3 sequence: CASSLRLAENTGELFF. DNA of the CDR3: TGTGCCAGCAGCTTAAGACTAGCAGAGAACACCGGGGAGCTGTTTTTT.

The rearrangement joins TRBV9 to TRBJ2-3, with D tentatively TRBD1 (5 bases). CDR3 size: 17 residues. The germline V and J ends were trimmed by 0 bases and 4 bases, with 18 bases remaining between them. Germline CDR1 reads SGDLS; CDR2 reads YYNGEE. The CDR3 region has the DNA TGTGCCAGCAGCGTAGCTGAGCGTGTAGGGGCCGCAGATACGCAGTATTTT. As protein: CASSVAERVGAADTQYF. Using reference TRBV9 and TRBJ2-3 for the parts outside the CDR3, the full variable domain is DSGVTQTPKHLITATGQRVTLRCSPRSGDLSVYWYQQSLDQGLQFLIQYYNGEERAKGNILERFSAQQFPDLHSELNLSSLELGDSALYFCASSVAERVGAADTQYFGPGTRLTVL.